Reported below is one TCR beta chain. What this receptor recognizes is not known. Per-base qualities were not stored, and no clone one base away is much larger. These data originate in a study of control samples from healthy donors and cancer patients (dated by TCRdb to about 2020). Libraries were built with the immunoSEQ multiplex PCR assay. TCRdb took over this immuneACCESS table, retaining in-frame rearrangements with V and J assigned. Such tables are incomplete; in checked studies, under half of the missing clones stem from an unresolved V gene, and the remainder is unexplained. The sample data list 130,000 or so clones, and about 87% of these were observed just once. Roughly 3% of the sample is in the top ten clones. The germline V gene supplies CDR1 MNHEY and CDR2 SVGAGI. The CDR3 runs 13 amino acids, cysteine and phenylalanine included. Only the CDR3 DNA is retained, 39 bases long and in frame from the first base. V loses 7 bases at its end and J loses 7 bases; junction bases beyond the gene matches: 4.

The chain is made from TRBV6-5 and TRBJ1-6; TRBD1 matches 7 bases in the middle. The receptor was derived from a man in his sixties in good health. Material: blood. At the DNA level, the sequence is TGTGCCAGCAAGGGACAGCCGAATTCACCCCTCCACTTT. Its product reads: CASKGQPNSPLHF.